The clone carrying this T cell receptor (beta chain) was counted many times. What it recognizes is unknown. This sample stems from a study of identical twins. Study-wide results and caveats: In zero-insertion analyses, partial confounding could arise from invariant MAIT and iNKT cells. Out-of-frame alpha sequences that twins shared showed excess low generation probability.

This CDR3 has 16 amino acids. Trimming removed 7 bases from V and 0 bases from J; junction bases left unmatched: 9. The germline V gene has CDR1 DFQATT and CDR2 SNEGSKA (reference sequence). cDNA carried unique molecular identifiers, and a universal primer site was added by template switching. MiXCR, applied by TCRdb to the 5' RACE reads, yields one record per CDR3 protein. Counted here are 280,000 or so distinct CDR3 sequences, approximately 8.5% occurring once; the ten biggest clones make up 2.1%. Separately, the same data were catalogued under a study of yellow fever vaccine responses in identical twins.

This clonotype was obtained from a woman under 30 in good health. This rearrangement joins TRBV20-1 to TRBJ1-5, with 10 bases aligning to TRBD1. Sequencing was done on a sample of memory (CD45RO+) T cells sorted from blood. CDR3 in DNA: TGCAGTGTTGGGACAGGGGCTCTTTATAGCAATCAGCCCCAGCATTTT. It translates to CSVGTGALYSNQPQHF.